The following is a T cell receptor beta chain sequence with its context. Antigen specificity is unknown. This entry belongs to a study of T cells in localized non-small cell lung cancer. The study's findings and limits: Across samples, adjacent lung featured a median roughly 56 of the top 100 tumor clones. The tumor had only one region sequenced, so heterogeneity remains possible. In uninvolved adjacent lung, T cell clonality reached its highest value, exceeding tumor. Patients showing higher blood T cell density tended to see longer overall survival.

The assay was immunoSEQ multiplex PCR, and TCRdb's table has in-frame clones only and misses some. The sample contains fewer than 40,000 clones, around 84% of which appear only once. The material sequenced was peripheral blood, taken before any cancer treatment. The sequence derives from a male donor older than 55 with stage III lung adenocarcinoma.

The DNA of the CDR3 is TGTGCCACCCAAGGGAGGACAGGGGGCTACGAGCAGTACTTC. This codes for CATQGRTGGYEQYF. The gene calls are TRBV19 and TRBJ2-7, with 10 nucleotides matching TRBD1. The length of the CDR3 is 14 residues. V trimming: 10 bases; J trimming: 3 bases; junction bases outside the gene matches: 9. The V gene's germline CDR1 is LNHDA and CDR2 SQIVND (reference sequence). Complete variable domain (other parts from reference TRBV19 and TRBJ2-7): DGGITQSPKYLFRKEGQNVTLSCEQNLNHDAMYWYRQDPGQGLRLIYYSQIVNDFQKGDIAEGYSVSREKKESFPLTVTSAQKNPTAFYLCATQGRTGGYEQYFGPGTRLTVT.